This T cell receptor (beta chain) was retrieved from a study of post-analysis software for immune sequencing data. Libraries were made from TCR beta cDNA, and they carried unique molecular identifiers. Each batch of about 0.95 to 11 million T cells produced a few hundred thousand cDNA molecules. MiXCR was run by TCRdb on the PCR reads, yielding one entry per CDR3 protein. This sample has fewer than 850,000 distinct CDR3 sequences, with around 27% found just once. Study-wide results and limits: Clustering by F measure revealed strong co-clustering among samples prepared together in one batch. In patients, TRBV5-6, TRBV5-1 and TRBV20-1 belonged to 4 or 5 TRBV segments found more frequently than in controls. Significantly lower normalized Chao1 diversity was seen in multiple sclerosis patients than in controls.

Points on this clonotype: Its antigen remains unidentified.

The CDR3 contains 16 residues. The V segment lost 1 base and the J segment 4 bases; nucleotides outside the gene matches: 5. Germline values: CDR1 SGHTA, CDR2 FQGNSA. Input material: blood. The rearrangement uses TRBV7-2 and TRBJ2-3, with 10 bases identical to TRBD2. This TCR derives from a girl under 18 with multiple sclerosis. The CDR3 sequence: CASSLVPSGRADTQYF. The CDR3 nucleotides read TGTGCCAGCAGCTTAGTTCCTAGCGGGAGAGCAGATACGCAGTATTTT. The whole variable domain, filled in from reference TRBV7-2 and TRBJ2-3, reads GAGVSQSPSNKVTEKGKDVELRCDPISGHTALYWYRQSLGQGLEFLIYFQGNSAPDKSGLPSDRFSAERTGGSVSTLTIQRTQQEDSAVYLCASSLVPSGRADTQYFGPGTRLTVL.